This TCR beta chain was sequenced during a study of PD-1 blockade in classical Hodgkin lymphoma. Findings and caveats of the study: Exclusion applied to patients who initiated nivolumab less than 1 year following ASCT. It was CD4+ TCR diversity, not CD8+, that rose significantly by C4D1.

TCRdb keeps only in-frame clones here, not all; method: immunoSEQ multiplex PCR. The table includes some 18,000 clones, less than 90% detected once. Indicated time point: cycle 4 day 1 (C4D1), after 6 weeks of nivolumab. Relapse after autologous stem cell transplantation occurred in every patient, and brentuximab vedotin exposure varied. The study isolated CD8+ T cells from thawed PBMCs by magnetic negative selection. Trimming stripped 2 bases from V and 2 bases from J, with 9 bases between. Germline V lookup: CDR1 SGDLS, CDR2 YYNGEE. This CDR3 is built from 14 residues. As to this clone: What it binds is unknown.

The TCR was taken from a human donor with classical Hodgkin lymphoma. The sequencing here drew on CD8+ T cells from blood, taken before the fourth cycle of nivolumab. V gene TRBV9 combines with J gene TRBJ2-3; no definite D call. The CDR3 coding sequence is TGTGCCAGCAGCGTGAATACGGCCACAGATACGCAGTATTTT. This codes for CASSVNTATDTQYF.